One sample yielded the 24 T cell receptor beta chains listed below, sequenced in a study of blood T cell repertoires in COVID-19. TCRdb's copy holds only in-frame clones and misses some; the assay was immunoSEQ multiplex PCR. The sample holds some 180,000 clones, 80% to 85% seen once. The sequenced sample consisted of PBMCs or T cells enriched from blood (not recorded which). Receptors were obtained from a woman aged 25 to 45 who had been exposed to COVID-19.

The chain uses TRBV6-5 and TRBJ1-5; D is perhaps TRBD1 (6 bases). The CDR3 consists of 14 residues. Germline V CDR1 and CDR2: MNHEY, SVGAGI. The ends were cut back, 9 bases at V and 0 bases at J, with 12 bases in the middle. The CDR3 sequence is CASQGRGSNQPQHF. For the CDR3, the DNA is TGTGCCAGTCAGGGGAGGGGTAGCAATCAGCCCCAGCATTTT.

Remarks on this clone: Other nucleotide sequences from this sample produce the same CDR3. The CDR3 loop is CASSLAGTANTEAFF. DNA of the CDR3: TGCGCCAGCAGCTTGGCAGGGACAGCGAACACTGAAGCTTTCTTT. The rearrangement links TRBV5-1 to TRBJ1-1, with 7 bases aligning to TRBD1. V lost 0 bases, J lost 1 base, and 3 bases stayed unmatched. Germline V CDR1 and CDR2: SGHRS, YFSETQ. This CDR3 contains 15 residues.

The V call is TRBV6-4, the J call TRBJ2-3, with 9 nucleotides matching TRBD2. The trim removed 0 bases at V and 0 bases at J, leaving 4 bases unmatched. This CDR3 has 17 residues. Per germline, CDR1 MRHNA and CDR2 SNTAGT. In DNA, the CDR3 is TGTGCCAGCAGTGACTCGGGCGGGGGGGCCAGCACAGATACGCAGTATTTT. This translates into CASSDSGGGASTDTQYF.

The J gene is TRBJ1-1, the V gene TRBV30; D gene uncertain. This CDR3 comprises 12 residues. V lost 6 bases to trimming and J lost 6 bases, with 14 bases between them. Germline-derived CDR1 and CDR2 are GTSNPN and SVGIG (reference sequence). This CDR3 is CACSGGMAEAFF. The CDR3 coding sequence is TGTGCCTGCTCAGGCGGGATGGCTGAAGCTTTCTTT. Supplemented by reference TRBV30 and TRBJ1-1, the full variable domain reads SQTIHQWPATLVQPVGSPLSLECTVEGTSNPNLYWYRQAAGRGLQLLFYSVGIGQISSEVPQNLSASRPQDRQFILSSKKLLLSDSGFYLCACSGGMAEAFFGQGTRLTVV.

The rearrangement joins TRBV6-5 to TRBJ1-1; D uncertain. Deletions cut 5 bases from V and 6 bases from J, with 10 bases between. The CDR3 has 12 residues. The germline gives CDR1 MNHEY, CDR2 SVGAGI. The DNA for the CDR3 is TGTGCCAGCAGTCTCCCTTCGGCTGAAGCTTTCTTT. Translating it yields CASSLPSAEAFF.

The chain recombines TRBV11-2 with TRBJ2-5; TRBD1 is a possible D gene (5 bases). Deletions cut 1 base from V and 1 base from J, with 16 bases between. The CDR3 has 17 residues. Germline V lookup: CDR1 SGHAT, CDR2 FQNNGV. CDR3 DNA: TGTGCCAGCAGCTTAGGGGGCCTCAACACCCTCCAAGAGACCCAGTACTTC. Its protein product is CASSLGGLNTLQETQYF. The complete variable domain, with remaining parts taken from reference TRBV11-2 and TRBJ2-5, reads EAGVAQSPRYKIIEKRQSVAFWCNPISGHATLYWYQQILGQGPKLLIQFQNNGVVDDSQLPKDRFSAERLKGVDSTLKIQPAKLEDSAVYLCASSLGGLNTLQETQYFGPGTRLLVL.

DNA of the CDR3: TGTGCCTCGGCCCCGGGACTTGTATACAATGAGCAGTTCTTC. Translated: CASAPGLVYNEQFF. The chain recombines TRBV7-3 with TRBJ2-1; D may be TRBD2 (6 bases). CDR3 length: 14 amino acids. Trimming took 11 bases from V and 4 from J, leaving 18 bases between them. Germline V gives CDR1 SGHTA, CDR2 FQGTGA.

This sequence joins TRBV2 and TRBJ1-2; D might be TRBD1 (5 bases). The CDR3 extends over 14 amino acids. Germline values: CDR1 SNHLY, CDR2 FYNNEI. Trimming shortened V by 4 bases and J by 7 bases, and 16 bases separated the two germline ends. The CDR3 protein is CASSVQADVSGYTF. CDR3 coding DNA: TGTGCCAGCAGTGTACAGGCAGATGTTTCTGGCTACACCTTC.

A single count supports this clone. The chain links TRBV7-8 to TRBJ1-2; tentative D call: TRBD1 (5 bases). CDR1 and CDR2 (germline): SGHVS, FQNEAQ. This CDR3 has 13 residues. The V gene lost 6 bases and the J gene lost 7 bases, with 15 bases spanning the gap. The CDR3 DNA reads TGTGCCAGCAGTCCGCTGGAGGGGCCTGGCTACACCTTC. Protein: CASSPLEGPGYTF.

The chain uses TRBV5-1 and TRBJ2-1, with D maybe TRBD2 (7 bases). CDR3 size: 14 residues. V was clipped by 6 bases and J by 5 bases, with 15 bases between them. Per the germline V gene, CDR1 is SGHRS and CDR2 is YFSETQ. The CDR3 DNA reads as TGCGCCAGCAATCGGGGGGCGGAGGACAATGAGCAGTTCTTC. Translation: CASNRGAEDNEQFF.

V usage is TRBV19 and J usage is TRBJ2-7; 7 bases map to TRBD2. The CDR3 runs 15 residues. Germline CDR1 reads LNHDA; CDR2 reads SQIVND (reference sequence). The ends lost 2 bases at V and 3 bases at J; junction bases unmatched: 7. For the CDR3, the DNA is TGTGCCAGTAGTATATTCGGGGGGACCAACTACGAGCAGTACTTC. It is translated as CASSIFGGTNYEQYF.

The J gene is TRBJ2-1, the V gene TRBV5-4; 7 bases agree with TRBD2. The germline V gene has CDR1 SGHNT and CDR2 YYREEE (reference sequence). V was clipped by 0 bases and J by 5 bases; unmatched bases: 8. This CDR3 spans 16 amino acids. CDR3 bases: TGTGCCAGCAGCTTGGGGGGCGGGGGACCCGACAATGAGCAGTTCTTC. Its translation: CASSLGGGGPDNEQFF.

This chain connects TRBV7-2 to TRBJ1-5; the D gene is possibly TRBD1 (5 bases). CDR1 is SGHTA, CDR2 FQGNSA, per germline. The CDR3 is 15 amino acids. With 0 bases removed from V and 4 bases from J, the gap between germline ends came to 10 bases. The CDR3 nucleotides read TGTGCCAGCAGCTTAGCGCCAGGGAGGAATCAGCCCCAGCATTTT. This translates into CASSLAPGRNQPQHF. The full variable domain, with the rest looked up from reference TRBV7-2 and TRBJ1-5, is GAGVSQSPSNKVTEKGKDVELRCDPISGHTALYWYRQSLGQGLEFLIYFQGNSAPDKSGLPSDRFSAERTGGSVSTLTIQRTQQEDSAVYLCASSLAPGRNQPQHFGDGTRLSIL.

This chain connects TRBV5-6 to TRBJ2-3; TRBD2 aligns across 8 bases. The V gene's germline CDR1 is SGHDT and CDR2 YYEEEE. The ends lost 4 bases at V and 5 bases at J; junction bases unmatched: 6. CDR3 length equals 14 residues. CDR3 bases: TGTGCCAGCAGCCCGGGGGGGCCTGTAGATACGCAGTATTTT. As protein: CASSPGGPVDTQYF.

The J gene is TRBJ2-7, the V gene TRBV5-1; the D is unclear. The germline CDR1 and CDR2 sequences are SGHRS and YFSETQ. With 4 bases removed from V and 2 bases from J, the gap between germline ends came to 7 bases. CDR3 size: 12 residues. The CDR3 is CASSPNAYEQYF. CDR3 nucleotide sequence: TGCGCCAGCAGCCCCAATGCCTACGAGCAGTACTTC.

The rearrangement uses TRBV5-6 and TRBJ1-3; D is undetermined. Trimming removed 3 bases at V and 3 bases at J, with 13 bases between. This CDR3 is 15 amino acids long. CDR1 is SGHDT and CDR2 is YYEEEE in the germline V gene. CDR3 region: CASSSTLALGNTIYF. Here the CDR3 DNA reads TGTGCCAGCAGCTCCACCCTCGCGCTTGGAAACACCATATATTTT.

The chain combines TRBV29-1 with TRBJ2-7; 9 bases map to TRBD2. The CDR3 has 14 residues. The V gene end was trimmed by 3 bases and the J gene end by 7 bases; junction bases not matched to a gene: 10. Germline CDR1 and CDR2: SQVTM and ANQGSEA. The CDR3 DNA reads as TGCAGCGTTGATCGTCTTGGTCTAGCGGGAGAGCAGTACTTC. Amino acid sequence: CSVDRLGLAGEQYF.

The V and J genes are TRBV10-3 and TRBJ1-1, with unresolved D. CDR1 is ENHRY, CDR2 SYGVKD, per germline. The CDR3 totals 16 residues. V lost 10 bases and J 0 bases, leaving 21 bases between the germline ends. The CDR3 loop is CATSGKVEGLNTEAFF. The CDR3 DNA follows: TGTGCCACCTCAGGCAAGGTGGAGGGTTTGAACACTGAAGCTTTCTTT.

The rearrangement joins TRBV4-1 to TRBJ1-1; D is unresolved. The length of the CDR3 is 14 residues. Germline CDR1 and CDR2: MGHRA and YSYEKL. V lost 4 bases, J lost 4 bases, and 13 bases lay in between. CDR3 sequence reads: CASSLSRDLTEAFF. The CDR3 DNA reads TGCGCCAGCAGCCTTAGCCGGGATCTCACTGAAGCTTTCTTT.

The CDR3 sequence: CASSLTGRDEQFF. In DNA, the CDR3 is TGTGCCAGCAGCTTAACGGGGAGAGATGAGCAGTTCTTC. The chain has TRBV7-3 and TRBJ2-1, with D tentatively TRBD2 (5 bases). Trimming removed 0 bases from V and 8 bases from J, with 8 bases in between. CDR1 and CDR2 from the germline V gene are SGHTA and FQGTGA. The CDR3 consists of 13 residues.

The CDR3 region is CASSLAQAGGRTEAFF. The CDR3 nucleotides are TGTGCCAGCAGCTTAGCTCAGGCAGGGGGCCGCACTGAAGCTTTCTTT. This chain uses TRBV11-2 with TRBJ1-1; 8 nucleotides line up with TRBD1. V trimming: 1 base; J trimming: 4 bases; junction bases outside the gene matches: 8. The CDR3 runs 16 residues. Germline lookup yields CDR1 SGHAT and CDR2 FQNNGV.

V gene TRBV18 combines with J gene TRBJ1-5; D is undetermined. This CDR3 has 13 amino acids. Trimming pared 6 bases from V and 4 bases from J, leaving 10 bases between. Germline CDR1 reads KGHSH; CDR2 reads LQKENI. The CDR3 nucleotides are TGTGCCAGCTCCCGAGCGGGGAATCAGCCCCAGCATTTT. Amino acid sequence: CASSRAGNQPQHF.

This clone appeared a few times. The chain recombines TRBV5-5 with TRBJ2-7; D is possibly TRBD1 (5 bases). V dropped 3 bases and J dropped 5 bases, with 24 bases sitting between them. From germline, CDR1 is SGHKS and CDR2 YYEKEE (reference sequence). The CDR3 length is 17 residues. The CDR3, as DNA: TGTGCCAGCAGCTCCCAAATAGGGGCCCAGGGCTCTGACGAGCAGTACTTC. Its protein is CASSSQIGAQGSDEQYF.

The CDR3 DNA follows: TGTGCCAGCAGCTTATTAATGAACACTGAAGCTTTCTTT. Protein product: CASSLLMNTEAFF. The V and J genes are TRBV7-2 and TRBJ1-1; no reliable D call. V was trimmed by 2 bases and J by 0 bases, leaving 4 bases between them. CDR1 SGHTA and CDR2 FQGNSA come from the germline V gene. This CDR3 comprises 13 residues. Full variable domain (remainder filled in from reference TRBV7-2 and TRBJ1-1): GAGVSQSPSNKVTEKGKDVELRCDPISGHTALYWYRQSLGQGLEFLIYFQGNSAPDKSGLPSDRFSAERTGGSVSTLTIQRTQQEDSAVYLCASSLLMNTEAFFGQGTRLTVV.